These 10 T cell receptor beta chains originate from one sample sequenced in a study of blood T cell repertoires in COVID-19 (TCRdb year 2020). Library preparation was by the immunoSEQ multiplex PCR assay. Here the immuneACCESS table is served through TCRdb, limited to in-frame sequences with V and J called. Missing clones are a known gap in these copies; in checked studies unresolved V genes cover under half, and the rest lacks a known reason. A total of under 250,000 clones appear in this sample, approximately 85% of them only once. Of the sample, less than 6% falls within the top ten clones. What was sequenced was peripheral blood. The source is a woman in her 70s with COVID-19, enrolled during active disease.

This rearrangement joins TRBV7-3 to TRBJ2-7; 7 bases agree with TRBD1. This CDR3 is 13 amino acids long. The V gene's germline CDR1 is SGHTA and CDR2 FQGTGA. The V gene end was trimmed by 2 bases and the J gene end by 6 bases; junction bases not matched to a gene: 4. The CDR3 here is CASSLGTGAEQYF. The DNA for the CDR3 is TGTGCCAGCAGCTTAGGAACAGGGGCCGAGCAGTACTTC.

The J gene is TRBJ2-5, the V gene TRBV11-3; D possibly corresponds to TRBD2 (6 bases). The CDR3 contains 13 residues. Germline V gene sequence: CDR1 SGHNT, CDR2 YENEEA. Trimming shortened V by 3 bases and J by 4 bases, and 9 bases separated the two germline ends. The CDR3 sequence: CASSLGGGETQYF. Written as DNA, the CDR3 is TGTGCCAGCAGCTTGGGGGGAGGAGAGACCCAGTACTTC.

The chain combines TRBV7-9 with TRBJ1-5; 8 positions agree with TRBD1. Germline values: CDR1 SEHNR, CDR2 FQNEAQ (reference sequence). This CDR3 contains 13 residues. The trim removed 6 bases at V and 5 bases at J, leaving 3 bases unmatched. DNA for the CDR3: TGTGCCAGCAGTACGACAGGGGATCAGCCCCAGCATTTT. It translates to CASSTTGDQPQHF.

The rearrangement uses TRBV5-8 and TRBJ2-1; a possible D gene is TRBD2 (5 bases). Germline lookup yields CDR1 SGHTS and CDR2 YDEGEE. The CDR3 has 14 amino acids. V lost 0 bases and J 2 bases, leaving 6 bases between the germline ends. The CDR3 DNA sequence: TGTGCCAGCAGCTTGGCGGGAACCTACAATGAGCAGTTCTTC. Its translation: CASSLAGTYNEQFF.

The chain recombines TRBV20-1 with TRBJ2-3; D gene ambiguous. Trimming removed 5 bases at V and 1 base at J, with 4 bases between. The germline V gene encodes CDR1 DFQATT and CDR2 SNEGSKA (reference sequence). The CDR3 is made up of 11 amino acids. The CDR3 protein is CSALRTDTQYF. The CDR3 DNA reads TGCAGTGCTCTCCGCACAGATACGCAGTATTTT.

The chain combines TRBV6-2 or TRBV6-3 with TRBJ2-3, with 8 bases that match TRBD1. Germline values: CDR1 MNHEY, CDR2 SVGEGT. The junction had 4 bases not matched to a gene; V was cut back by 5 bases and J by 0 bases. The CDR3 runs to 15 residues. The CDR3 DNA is TGTGCCAGCAGTGCTCAGGGGGCTAGCACAGATACGCAGTATTTT. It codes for CASSAQGASTDTQYF.

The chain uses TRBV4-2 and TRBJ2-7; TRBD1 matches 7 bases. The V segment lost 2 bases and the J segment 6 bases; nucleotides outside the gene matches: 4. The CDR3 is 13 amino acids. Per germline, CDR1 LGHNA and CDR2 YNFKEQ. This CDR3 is CASSQQTGSEQYF. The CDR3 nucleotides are TGTGCCAGCAGCCAACAGACAGGGAGCGAGCAGTACTTC.

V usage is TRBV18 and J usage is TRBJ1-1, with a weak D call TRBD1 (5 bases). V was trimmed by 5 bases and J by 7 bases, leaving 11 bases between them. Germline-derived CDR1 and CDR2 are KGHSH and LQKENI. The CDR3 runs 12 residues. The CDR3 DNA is TGTGCCAGCTCATGGGGGGACGGTGAAGCTTTCTTT. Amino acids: CASSWGDGEAFF. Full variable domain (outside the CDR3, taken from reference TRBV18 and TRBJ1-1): NAGVMQNPRHLVRRRGQEARLRCSPMKGHSHVYWYRQLPEEGLKFMVYLQKENIIDESGMPKERFSAEFPKEGPSILRIQQVVRGDSAAYFCASSWGDGEAFFGQGTRLTVV.

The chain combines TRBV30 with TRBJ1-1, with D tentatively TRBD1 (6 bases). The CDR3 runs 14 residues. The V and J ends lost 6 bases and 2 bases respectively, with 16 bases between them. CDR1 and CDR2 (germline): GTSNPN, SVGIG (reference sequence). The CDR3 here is CACSPGHINTEAFF. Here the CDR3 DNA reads TGTGCCTGTTCCCCGGGACATATTAACACTGAAGCTTTCTTT. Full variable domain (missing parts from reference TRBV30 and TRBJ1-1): SQTIHQWPATLVQPVGSPLSLECTVEGTSNPNLYWYRQAAGRGLQLLFYSVGIGQISSEVPQNLSASRPQDRQFILSSKKLLLSDSGFYLCACSPGHINTEAFFGQGTRLTVV.

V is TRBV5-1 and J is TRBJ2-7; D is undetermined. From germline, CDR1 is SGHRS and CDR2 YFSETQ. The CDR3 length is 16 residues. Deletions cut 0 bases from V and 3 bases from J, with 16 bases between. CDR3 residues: CASSLAGLEEYYEQYF. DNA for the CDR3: TGCGCCAGCAGCTTGGCCGGGTTAGAGGAGTACTACGAGCAGTACTTC.